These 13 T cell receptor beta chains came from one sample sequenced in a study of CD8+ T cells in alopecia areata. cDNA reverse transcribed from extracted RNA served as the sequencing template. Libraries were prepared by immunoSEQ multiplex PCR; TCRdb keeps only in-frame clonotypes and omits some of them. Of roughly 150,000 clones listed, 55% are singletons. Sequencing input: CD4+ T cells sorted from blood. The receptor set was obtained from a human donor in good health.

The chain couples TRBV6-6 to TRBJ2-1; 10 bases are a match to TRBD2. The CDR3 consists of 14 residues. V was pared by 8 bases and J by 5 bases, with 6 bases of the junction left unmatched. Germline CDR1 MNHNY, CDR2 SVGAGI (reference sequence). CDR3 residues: CASLGSGRDNEQFF. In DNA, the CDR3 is TGTGCCAGCCTCGGGAGCGGGAGGGACAATGAGCAGTTCTTC.

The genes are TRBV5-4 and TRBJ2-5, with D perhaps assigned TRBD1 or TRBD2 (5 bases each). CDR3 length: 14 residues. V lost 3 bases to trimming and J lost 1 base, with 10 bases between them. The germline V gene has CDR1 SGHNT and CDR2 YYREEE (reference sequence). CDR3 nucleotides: TGTGCCAGCAGCTGGGGGACGGCCCAAGAGACCCAGTACTTC. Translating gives CASSWGTAQETQYF.

For the CDR3, the DNA is TGCAGCGTTCGGATTGGCGGGGCCAACACCGGGGAGCTGTTTTTT. Protein product: CSVRIGGANTGELFF. V usage is TRBV29-1 and J usage is TRBJ2-2; a weak D match, TRBD2 (6 bases). The V and J ends lost 5 bases and 2 bases respectively, with 15 bases between them. The germline V gene has CDR1 SQVTM and CDR2 ANQGSEA. The CDR3 spans 15 residues.

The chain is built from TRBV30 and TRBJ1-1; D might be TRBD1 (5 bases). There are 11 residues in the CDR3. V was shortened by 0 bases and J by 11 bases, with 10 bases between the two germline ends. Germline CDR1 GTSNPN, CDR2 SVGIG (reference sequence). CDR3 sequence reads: CAWSVGGLAFF. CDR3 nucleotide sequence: TGTGCCTGGAGTGTTGGGGGTCTGGCTTTCTTT.

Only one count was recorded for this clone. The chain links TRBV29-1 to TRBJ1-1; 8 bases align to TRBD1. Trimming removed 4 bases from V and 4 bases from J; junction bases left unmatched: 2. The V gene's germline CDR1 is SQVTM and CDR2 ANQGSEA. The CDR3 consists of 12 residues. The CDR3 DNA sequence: TGCAGCGTTGGGACAGGGATCACTGAAGCTTTCTTT. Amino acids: CSVGTGITEAFF.

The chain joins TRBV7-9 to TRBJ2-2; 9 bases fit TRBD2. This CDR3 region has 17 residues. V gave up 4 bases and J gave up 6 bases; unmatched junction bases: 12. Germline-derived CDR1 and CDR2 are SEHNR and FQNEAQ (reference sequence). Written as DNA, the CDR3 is TGTGCCAGCAGCTCCCCCGAGGTAGCGGGAGCCCCCGGGGAGCTGTTTTTT. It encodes CASSSPEVAGAPGELFF.

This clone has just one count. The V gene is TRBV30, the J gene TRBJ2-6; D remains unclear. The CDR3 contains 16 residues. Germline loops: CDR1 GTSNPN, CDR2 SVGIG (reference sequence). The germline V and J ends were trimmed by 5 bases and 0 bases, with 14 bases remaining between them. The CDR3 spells CAWVSGGHSGANVLTF. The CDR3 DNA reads TGTGCCTGGGTGTCGGGCGGTCACTCTGGGGCCAACGTCCTGACTTTC.

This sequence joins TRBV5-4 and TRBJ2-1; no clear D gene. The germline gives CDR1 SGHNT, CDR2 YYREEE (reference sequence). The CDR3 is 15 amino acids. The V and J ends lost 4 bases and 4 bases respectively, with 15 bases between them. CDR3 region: CASSPGIIGYNEQFF. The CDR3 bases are TGTGCCAGCAGCCCCGGTATTATCGGATACAATGAGCAGTTCTTC.

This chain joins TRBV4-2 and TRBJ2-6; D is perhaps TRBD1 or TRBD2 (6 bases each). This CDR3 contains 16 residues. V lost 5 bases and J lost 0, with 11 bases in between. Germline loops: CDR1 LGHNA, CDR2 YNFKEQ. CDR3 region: CASSEGGSSGANVLTF. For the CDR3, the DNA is TGTGCCAGCAGCGAAGGGGGGAGCTCTGGGGCCAACGTCCTGACTTTC.

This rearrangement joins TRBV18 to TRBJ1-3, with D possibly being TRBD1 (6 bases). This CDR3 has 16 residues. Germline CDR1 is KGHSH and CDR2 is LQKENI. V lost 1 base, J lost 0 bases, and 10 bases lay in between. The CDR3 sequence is CASSPQGVFSGNTIYF. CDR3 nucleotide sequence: TGTGCCAGCTCACCACAGGGGGTCTTCTCTGGAAACACCATATATTTT.

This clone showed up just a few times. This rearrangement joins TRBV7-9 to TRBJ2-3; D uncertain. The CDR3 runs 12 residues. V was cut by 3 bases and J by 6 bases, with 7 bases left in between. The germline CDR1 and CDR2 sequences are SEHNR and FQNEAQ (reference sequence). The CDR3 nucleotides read TGTGCCAGCAGCTTCACCCCGGATACGCAGTATTTT. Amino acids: CASSFTPDTQYF.

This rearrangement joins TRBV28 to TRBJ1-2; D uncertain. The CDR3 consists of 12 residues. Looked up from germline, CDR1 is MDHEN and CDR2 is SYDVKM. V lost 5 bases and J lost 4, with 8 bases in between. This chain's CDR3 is CASSRTPYGYTF. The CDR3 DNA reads TGTGCCAGCAGTCGCACGCCCTATGGCTACACCTTC.

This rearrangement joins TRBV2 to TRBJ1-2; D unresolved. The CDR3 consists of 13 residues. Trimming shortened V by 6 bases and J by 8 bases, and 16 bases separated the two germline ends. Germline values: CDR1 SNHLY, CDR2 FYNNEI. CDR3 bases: TGTGCCAGCAGAGCCGGGCCCACCAGGGGCTACACCTTC. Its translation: CASRAGPTRGYTF.